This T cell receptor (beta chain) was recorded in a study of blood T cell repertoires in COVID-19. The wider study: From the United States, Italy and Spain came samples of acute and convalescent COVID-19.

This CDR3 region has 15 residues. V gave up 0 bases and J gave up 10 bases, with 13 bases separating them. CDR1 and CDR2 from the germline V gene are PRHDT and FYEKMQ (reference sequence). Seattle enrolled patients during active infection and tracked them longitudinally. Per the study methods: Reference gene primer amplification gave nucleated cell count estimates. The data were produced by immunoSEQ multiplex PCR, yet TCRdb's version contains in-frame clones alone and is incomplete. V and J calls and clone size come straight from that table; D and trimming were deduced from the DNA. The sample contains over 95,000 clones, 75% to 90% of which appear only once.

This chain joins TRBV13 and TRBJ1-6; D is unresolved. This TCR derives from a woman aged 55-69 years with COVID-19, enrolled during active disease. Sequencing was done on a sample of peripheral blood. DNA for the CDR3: TGTGCCAGCAGCTTAGGACGGGGAGCGCAGTCACCCCTCCACTTT. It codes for CASSLGRGAQSPLHF. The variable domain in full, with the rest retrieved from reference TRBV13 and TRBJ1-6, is AAGVIQSPRHLIKEKRETATLKCYPIPRHDTVYWYQQGPGQDPQFLISFYEKMQSDKGSIPDRFSAQQFSDYHSELNMSSLELGDSALYFCASSLGRGAQSPLHFGNGTRLTVT.